This is a list of T cell receptor beta chains from one sample in a study of blood T cell repertoires in COVID-19. The method was immunoSEQ multiplex PCR; TCRdb's version includes in-frame clones alone and lacks a portion of them. Seen here are about 110,000 clones, 65% to 80% observed once, and the top ten hold roughly a fifth. The sample consisted of peripheral blood. These receptors were taken from a woman in her seventies with acute or convalescent COVID-19. Each CDR3 is given with its conserved first and last residue. The D gene is left open where the match is weak. A clone size is listed for some rows: how often the clone was seen (once, few, many), or a class if it is expanded.

CDR3 protein: CASTRIGTNTEAFF
CDR3 DNA: TGCGCCAGCACAAGGATTGGGACAAACACTGAAGCTTTCTTT
J gene: TRBJ1-1
CDR3 length: 14
D gene: -
V gene: TRBV5-1
clone size: -

CDR3 protein: CASSKGVRNEQFF
CDR3 DNA: TGTGCCAGCTCTAAGGGGGTTCGCAATGAGCAGTTCTTC
J gene: TRBJ2-1
CDR3 length: 13
D gene: -
V gene: TRBV6-5
clone size: -

CDR3 protein: CASSSAVTEDTEAFF
CDR3 DNA: TGTGCCAGCAGCTCGGCTGTGACCGAGGACACTGAAGCTTTCTTT
J gene: TRBJ1-1
CDR3 length: 15
D gene: -
V gene: TRBV5-5
clone size: -

CDR3 protein: CASSLVSTGGSYEQYF
CDR3 DNA: TGTGCCAGCAGCTTAGTTTCTACAGGGGGCTCCTACGAGCAGTACTTC
J gene: TRBJ2-7
CDR3 length: 16
D gene: TRBD1
V gene: TRBV7-9
clone size: many

CDR3 protein: CASSLGPVGGSQETQYF
CDR3 DNA: TGTGCCAGCAGCTTAGGACCCGTCGGCGGGTCCCAAGAGACCCAGTACTTC
J gene: TRBJ2-5
CDR3 length: 17
D gene: -
V gene: TRBV7-6
clone size: -

CDR3 protein: CSVEGGQGRNTEAFF
CDR3 DNA: TGCAGCGTTGAAGGAGGACAGGGTAGGAACACTGAAGCTTTCTTT
J gene: TRBJ1-1
CDR3 length: 15
D gene: TRBD1
V gene: TRBV29-1
clone size: -

CDR3 protein: CASSYSRSWTSVSYEQYF
CDR3 DNA: TGTGCCAGCAGTTACTCTCGGTCATGGACTAGCGTCTCCTACGAGCAGTACTTC
J gene: TRBJ2-7
CDR3 length: 18
D gene: TRBD2
V gene: TRBV6-2/TRBV6-3
clone size: -

CDR3 protein: CASSLVSEPSQNEQYF
CDR3 DNA: TGTGCCAGCAGCTTAGTGAGTGAACCTAGCCAGAACGAGCAGTACTTC
J gene: TRBJ2-7
CDR3 length: 16
D gene: -
V gene: TRBV7-2
clone size: -

CDR3 protein: CATSREVGVQGRTFF
CDR3 DNA: TGTGCCACCAGCAGAGAAGTCGGCGTACAGGGTAGGACTTTCTTT
J gene: TRBJ1-1
CDR3 length: 15
D gene: -
V gene: TRBV15
clone size: -

CDR3 protein: CASSQGGTGTGGFTPEAFF
CDR3 DNA: TGTGCCAGCAGCCAAGGAGGGACCGGGACAGGGGGTTTCACCCCTGAAGCTTTCTTT
J gene: TRBJ1-1
CDR3 length: 19
D gene: TRBD1
V gene: TRBV4-2
clone size: few

CDR3 protein: CASSLALSSSYEQYF
CDR3 DNA: TGCGCCAGCAGCTTGGCTCTTTCCAGCTCCTACGAGCAGTACTTC
J gene: TRBJ2-7
CDR3 length: 15
D gene: -
V gene: TRBV5-1
clone size: -

CDR3 protein: CATSDSGRGAIGELFF
CDR3 DNA: TGTGCCACCAGTGATTCAGGTCGGGGGGCGATCGGGGAGCTGTTTTTT
J gene: TRBJ2-2
CDR3 length: 16
D gene: -
V gene: TRBV24-1
clone size: -

CDR3 protein: CASSLQGADTNYGYTF
CDR3 DNA: TGTGCCAGCAGCTTGCAAGGGGCAGACACTAACTATGGCTACACCTTC
J gene: TRBJ1-2
CDR3 length: 16
D gene: -
V gene: TRBV5-8
clone size: -

CDR3 protein: CSVEGNRGSLGEQYF
CDR3 DNA: TGCAGCGTTGAGGGTAACAGGGGGAGCCTAGGCGAGCAGTACTTC
J gene: TRBJ2-7
CDR3 length: 15
D gene: TRBD1
V gene: TRBV29-1
clone size: -

CDR3 protein: CASSLRGAGTDTQYF
CDR3 DNA: TGTGCCAGCAGCCTGCGGGGGGCGGGTACAGATACGCAGTATTTT
J gene: TRBJ2-3
CDR3 length: 15
D gene: TRBD2
V gene: TRBV11-2
clone size: -

CDR3 protein: CASSPSGARVDYGYTF
CDR3 DNA: TGTGCCAGCAGCCCATCAGGGGCGCGGGTAGACTATGGCTACACCTTC
J gene: TRBJ1-2
CDR3 length: 16
D gene: -
V gene: TRBV9
clone size: -

CDR3 protein: CASSLARLAGGSTDTQYF
CDR3 DNA: TGTGCCAGCAGCTTGGCCCGACTAGCGGGGGGAAGCACAGATACGCAGTATTTT
J gene: TRBJ2-3
CDR3 length: 18
D gene: TRBD2
V gene: TRBV5-4
clone size: -

CDR3 protein: CASSRDRVGYGYTF
CDR3 DNA: TGTGCCAGCAGCCGGGACAGGGTGGGTTATGGCTACACCTTC
J gene: TRBJ1-2
CDR3 length: 14
D gene: TRBD1
V gene: TRBV7-9
clone size: -

CDR3 protein: CASSFGGWVKNIQYF
CDR3 DNA: TGCGCCAGCAGCTTTGGGGGGTGGGTCAAAAACATTCAGTACTTC
J gene: TRBJ2-4
CDR3 length: 15
D gene: -
V gene: TRBV5-1
clone size: -

CDR3 protein: CASSQQGSVTEAFF
CDR3 DNA: TGTGCCAGCTCACAACAGGGGTCGGTCACTGAAGCTTTCTTT
J gene: TRBJ1-1
CDR3 length: 14
D gene: TRBD1
V gene: TRBV18
clone size: -

CDR3 protein: CASSFSQPQHF
CDR3 DNA: TGTGCCAGCAGCTTCTCGCAGCCCCAGCATTTT
J gene: TRBJ1-5
CDR3 length: 11
D gene: -
V gene: TRBV11-3
clone size: few

CDR3 protein: CASSKGLAGGADTQYF
CDR3 DNA: TGTGCCAGCAGCAAAGGACTAGCGGGGGGAGCAGATACGCAGTATTTT
J gene: TRBJ2-3
CDR3 length: 16
D gene: TRBD2
V gene: TRBV7-9
clone size: -

CDR3 protein: CASSPVSSYNEQFF
CDR3 DNA: TGTGCCAGCAGCCCCGTTAGCTCCTACAATGAGCAGTTCTTC
J gene: TRBJ2-1
CDR3 length: 14
D gene: -
V gene: TRBV6-2/TRBV6-3
clone size: -

CDR3 protein: CASKRGESYEQYF
CDR3 DNA: TGCGCAAGCAAACGGGGGGAATCCTACGAGCAGTACTTC
J gene: TRBJ2-7
CDR3 length: 13
D gene: TRBD2
V gene: TRBV10-2
clone size: -

CDR3 protein: CASSVVGTMNTEAFF
CDR3 DNA: TGTGCCAGCAGCGTAGTAGGGACAATGAACACTGAAGCTTTCTTT
J gene: TRBJ1-1
CDR3 length: 15
D gene: -
V gene: TRBV9
clone size: -

CDR3 protein: CASSPRTEFGELFF
CDR3 DNA: TGTGCCAGCTCACCACGGACAGAGTTCGGGGAGCTGTTTTTT
J gene: TRBJ2-2
CDR3 length: 14
D gene: -
V gene: TRBV18
clone size: few

CDR3 protein: CASSPSGQREKLFF
CDR3 DNA: TGTGCCAGCTCACCATCCGGACAAAGAGAAAAACTGTTTTTT
J gene: TRBJ1-4
CDR3 length: 14
D gene: -
V gene: TRBV18
clone size: once

CDR3 protein: CASSLRQGNVYTF
CDR3 DNA: TGTGCCAGTAGTCTAAGACAGGGGAATGTCTACACCTTC
J gene: TRBJ1-2
CDR3 length: 13
D gene: TRBD1
V gene: TRBV19
clone size: few

CDR3 protein: CASSLEDLRGGYTF
CDR3 DNA: TGTGCCAGCAGTTTAGAGGACCTCCGAGGGGGCTACACCTTC
J gene: TRBJ1-2
CDR3 length: 14
D gene: -
V gene: TRBV28
clone size: -

CDR3 protein: CASSLSGAGQPQHF
CDR3 DNA: TGTGCCAGCAGTTTATCGGGGGCTGGGCAGCCCCAGCATTTT
J gene: TRBJ1-5
CDR3 length: 14
D gene: -
V gene: TRBV27
clone size: few

CDR3 protein: CASSQPRTDNYGYTF
CDR3 DNA: TGTGCCAGCAGCCAACCGAGGACAGACAACTATGGCTACACCTTC
J gene: TRBJ1-2
CDR3 length: 15
D gene: -
V gene: TRBV3-1/TRBV3-2
clone size: -

CDR3 protein: CASSFGRGEQYF
CDR3 DNA: TGCGCCAGCAGCTTCGGCAGGGGCGAGCAGTACTTC
J gene: TRBJ2-7
CDR3 length: 12
D gene: -
V gene: TRBV5-1
clone size: -

CDR3 protein: CASSPRARGYGYTF
CDR3 DNA: TGTGCCAGCAGCCCTAGAGCCAGGGGGTATGGCTACACCTTC
J gene: TRBJ1-2
CDR3 length: 14
D gene: TRBD1
V gene: TRBV7-6
clone size: -

CDR3 protein: CASSVDRISYNEQFF
CDR3 DNA: TGTGCCAGCAGCGTCGACAGGATATCCTACAATGAGCAGTTCTTC
J gene: TRBJ2-1
CDR3 length: 15
D gene: -
V gene: TRBV7-9
clone size: -

CDR3 protein: CASSPQRGLYQETQYF
CDR3 DNA: TGTGCCAGCAGTCCTCAGCGGGGATTGTACCAAGAGACCCAGTACTTC
J gene: TRBJ2-5
CDR3 length: 16
D gene: TRBD2
V gene: TRBV27
clone size: -